Reported below is one TCR beta chain. Its binding antigen is unknown. No base-level quality is on record; no much larger clone is a single base apart. TCR beta CDR3 regions were sequenced at survey depth on the immunoSEQ platform. The QIAamp DNA micro kit was used to extract genomic DNA from every cultured and uncultured CD8+ T cell population. As for the original processing: Samples with under 5,000 productive reads were excluded, and this exclusion removed about 6.5% of the roughly 75 HIV peptide-stimulated cultures. Sequences were trimmed to CDR3 by a MANAFEST web app, and nonproductive sequences, CDR3s under 5 amino acids, and sequences not starting with C or ending with F/W were removed. Clonotypes were classified as antigen-specific only if expansion was observed in at least 2 of 3 replicates versus the no-peptide control at FDR 0.01, only within one epitope family. Specific clonotypes also needed at least fivefold higher frequency than in wells stimulated with peptides from other epitope families. In TCRdb, the immuneACCESS table is reduced to in-frame sequences with V and J assigned. These tables do not hold every clone; where another copy was compared, an unresolved V gene accounts for under half, and the others remain unexplained. V, J and clone size were drawn from that table, and D and trimming were deduced from the DNA. This sample holds several thousand clones; roughly 65% were observed only once. The leading ten clones occupy around two fifths of the sample.

This sample is part of a study of CD8 T cell repertoires and HIV-1 epitope variants (dated by TCRdb to 2018 to 2021). Looking at the study overall: In separate culture wells, T cells were stimulated with each of twenty-five peptides that represented autologous and known Gag and Nef epitope variants. A total of around 83 T cell cultures were run, with each culture condition performed in triplicate except for one peptide, which was performed in duplicate. T cells were enriched with the EasySep Human T Cell Enrichment Kit and co-cultured with equal numbers of autologous T cell-negative cells as antigen-presenting cells. The epitopes tested covered three Gag epitope families plus Nef HW9 and YT9. Control conditions included a CMV, EBV and flu peptide pool, the Ebola AY9 epitope as negative control, and a no-peptide well. A 1M T cell aliquot was kept as an uncultured baseline condition, separate from the 83 T cell cultures. Cultures ran for around 10 days in IMDM with gentamicin, with half-media changes on days 3 and 7 adding IL-2, IL-7 and IL-15. General study outcomes and caveats: The assay identified only TCR beta chains and indicated proliferation to antigen, not T cell function or cytokine profile. About five clonotypes recognized the Nef KF9 family and one the HW9 family, with no responses to the TAALDMSHF plasma variant. The study identified about 9 antigen-specific TCR beta clonotypes, roughly 6 of which appeared to be cross-reactive for autologous or known escape epitope variants.

The EasySep Human CD8+ T Cell Enrichment Kit was used on day 10 to isolate CD8+ T cells from every culture. V is cut back by 2 bases and J by 4 bases, with 2 bases in the junction unmatched. The CDR3 covers 15 residues, taking in both the cysteine and the phenylalanine. Left in the record is the CDR3 DNA by itself, 45 bases read in frame from the first base. CDR1 is given as MNHNS and CDR2 as SASEGT, both from the germline V gene. The sample consisted of cultured CD8+ T cells derived from PBMCs. The rearranged chain carries TRBV6-1 and TRBJ2-3; TRBD2 agrees with 11 junctional bases. This TCR was recovered from a male donor with HIV. CDR3 loop: CASSELAGGPDTQYF. The nucleotide sequence is given as TGTGCCAGCAGTGAACTAGCGGGGGGTCCAGATACGCAGTATTTT.